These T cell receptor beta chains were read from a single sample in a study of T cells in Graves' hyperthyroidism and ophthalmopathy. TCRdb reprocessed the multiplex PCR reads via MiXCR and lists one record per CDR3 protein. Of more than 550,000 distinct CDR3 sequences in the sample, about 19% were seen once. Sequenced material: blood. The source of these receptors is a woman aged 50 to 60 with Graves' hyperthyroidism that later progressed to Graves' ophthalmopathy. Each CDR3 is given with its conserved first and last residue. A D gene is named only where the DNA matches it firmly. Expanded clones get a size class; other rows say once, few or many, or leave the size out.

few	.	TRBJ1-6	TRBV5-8	TGTGCCAGCAGCTTGGTCGAGTATTCACCCCTCCACTTT	CASSLVEYSPLHF
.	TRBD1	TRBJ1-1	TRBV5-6	TGTGCCAGCAGCTTGGAGCCAGGGGGGAACACTGAAGCTCTCTTT	CASSLEPGGNTEALF
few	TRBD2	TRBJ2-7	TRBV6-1	TGTGCCAGCAGGACAGGGACTAGCGGCTTCTACGAGCAGTACTTC	CASRTGTSGFYEQYF
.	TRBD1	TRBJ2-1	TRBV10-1	TGCGCCAGCAGTGAGTATCGGACAGGCAATGAGCAGTTCTTC	CASSEYRTGNEQFF
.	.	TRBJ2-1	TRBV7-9	TGTGCCAGCACCCGGACGGGGGATGAGCAGTTCTTC	CASTRTGDEQFF
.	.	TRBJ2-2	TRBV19	TGTGCCAGTAGTGGGGACATCTCCGTCGGGGAGCTGTTTTTT	CASSGDISVGELFF
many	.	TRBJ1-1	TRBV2	TGTGCCAGCGGCGACTCGTTTGACGCTTTCTTT	CASGDSFDAFF
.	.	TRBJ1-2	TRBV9	TGTGCCAGCAGCCTACATGCGGGCTACACCTTC	CASSLHAGYTF
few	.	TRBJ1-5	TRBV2	TGTGCCAGCAGCGCCGGGAACAATCAGCCCCAGCATTTT	CASSAGNNQPQHF
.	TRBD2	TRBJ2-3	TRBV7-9	TGTGCCAGCAGCTTAAGAACCGGGACTAGCGGGGGACCTAGCACAGATACGCAGTATTTT	CASSLRTGTSGGPSTDTQYF
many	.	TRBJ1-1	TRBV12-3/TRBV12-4	TGTGCCAGCAGTTTAGCGCGGAGATCGAACACTGAAGCTTTCTTT	CASSLARRSNTEAFF
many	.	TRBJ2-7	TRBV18	TGTGCCAGCTCACCCGGGGTCGGGGCATCCTACGAGCAGTACTTC	CASSPGVGASYEQYF
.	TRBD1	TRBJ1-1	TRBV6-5	TGTGCCAGCAGTTACCTCGGGACAGGGAGCACTGAAGCTTTCTTT	CASSYLGTGSTEAFF
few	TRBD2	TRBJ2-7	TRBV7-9	TGTGCCAGCAGCCCGACTAGCGCCCGATCCGAGCAGTACTTC	CASSPTSARSEQYF
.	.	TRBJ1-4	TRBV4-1	TGCGCCAGCAGCCAAGTGATGGAAACCCAAAAACTGTTTTTT	CASSQVMETQKLFF
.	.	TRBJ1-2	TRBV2	TGTGCCAGCAGTGTGGCGTTGGGGAATCCGGGCTACACCTTC	CASSVALGNPGYTF
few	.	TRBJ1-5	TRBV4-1	TGCGCCAGCAGCCAAGGGGCGGGGGTTTGGGACAATCAGCCCCAGCATTTT	CASSQGAGVWDNQPQHF
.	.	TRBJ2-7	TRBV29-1	TGCAGCGTTGTTGTCACCTCCTACGAGCAGTACTTC	CSVVVTSYEQYF
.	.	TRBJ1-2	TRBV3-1	TGTGCCAGCAGCCTCCGCGGGCATCGTGGCTACACCTTC	CASSLRGHRGYTF
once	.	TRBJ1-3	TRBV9	TGTGCCAGCAGCGTAGATCTGGGGGAAGGAAACACCATATATTTT	CASSVDLGEGNTIYF
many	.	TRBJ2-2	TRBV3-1	TGTGCCAGCAGCCAGATTCACGGGGAGCTGTTTTTT	CASSQIHGELFF
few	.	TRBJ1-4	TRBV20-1	TGCAGTGCTAGTGGTGGCGTTGCAACTAATGAAAAACTGTTTTTT	CSASGGVATNEKLFF
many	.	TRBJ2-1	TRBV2	TGTGCCAGCAGTGAACTGGGTGGGCCCTACAATGAGCAGTTCTTC	CASSELGGPYNEQFF
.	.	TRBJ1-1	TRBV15	TGTGCCACCAGCAGAGATTTGGAGGGGCCGAGGGAAGCTTTCTTT	CATSRDLEGPREAFF
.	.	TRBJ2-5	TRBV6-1	TGTGCCAGCAGTACCCCCGGCCAGACCCAGTACTTC	CASSTPGQTQYF
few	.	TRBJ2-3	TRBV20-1	TGCAGTGCTCTGAACACCCTAGGCGCCATAAATACGCAGTATTTT	CSALNTLGAINTQYF
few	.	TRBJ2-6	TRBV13	TGTGCCAGCAGCTTAGAGGGTGTCGGCTCTGGGGCCAACGTCCTGACTTTC	CASSLEGVGSGANVLTF
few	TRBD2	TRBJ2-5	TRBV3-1	TGTGCCAGCAGCCAAGATTTCAGCGGCGGGGGGGCTCAGACCCAGTACTTC	CASSQDFSGGGAQTQYF
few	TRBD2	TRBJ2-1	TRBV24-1	TGTGCCACCAGTGGTCCGACTAGCCCATCGGGGAGGGAGCAGTTCTTC	CATSGPTSPSGREQFF
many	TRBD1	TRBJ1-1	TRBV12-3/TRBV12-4	TGTGCCAGCAGTTTACGGACAGGTCCGAACACTGAAGCTTTCTTT	CASSLRTGPNTEAFF
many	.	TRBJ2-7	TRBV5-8	TGCGCCAGCAGCTTGGGGTCTGGATCCTACGAGCAGTACTTC	CASSLGSGSYEQYF
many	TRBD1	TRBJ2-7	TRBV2	TGTGCGGCAGGGACAGGGGGCTACGAGCAGTACTTC	CAAGTGGYEQYF
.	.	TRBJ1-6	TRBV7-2	TGTGCCAGCAGCTTAGCCAGGGGACGTAATTCACCCCTCCACTTT	CASSLARGRNSPLHF
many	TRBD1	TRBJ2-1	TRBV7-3	TGTGCCAGCAGCTTAATGGGACAGGGAAACAATGAGCAGTTCTTC	CASSLMGQGNNEQFF
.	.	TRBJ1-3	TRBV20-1	TGCAGTGCCTGGCCGGGCCCTGGAAACACCATATATTTT	CSAWPGPGNTIYF
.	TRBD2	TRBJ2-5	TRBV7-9	TGTGCCAGCAGCTTAGGAACTAGCGGGATGAAAGAGACCCAGTACTTC	CASSLGTSGMKETQYF
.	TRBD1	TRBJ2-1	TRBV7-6	TGTGCCAGCAGCTTCACCCTGTCGGACAGGTTCAATGAGCAGTTCTTC	CASSFTLSDRFNEQFF
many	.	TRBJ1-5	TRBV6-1	TGTGCCAGCAGCCCCCGGGCGGGGGCAGGCAATCAGCCCCAGCATTTT	CASSPRAGAGNQPQHF
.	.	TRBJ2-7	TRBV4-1	TGCGCCAGCAGCCTTCAAGCTGGGGCAGGGGCCACCTACGAGCAGTACTTC	CASSLQAGAGATYEQYF
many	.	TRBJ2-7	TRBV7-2	TGTGCCAGCAGCCCATTCCCCGGGGGGCGCAACTACGAGCAGTACTTC	CASSPFPGGRNYEQYF
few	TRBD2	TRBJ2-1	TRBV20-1	TGCAGTGCTAAACTAGCGGGGGTGACCTACAATGAGCAGTTCTTC	CSAKLAGVTYNEQFF
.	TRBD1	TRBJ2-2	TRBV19	TGTGCCAGTAGTCAGACAGGGGGTACCGGGGAGCTGTTTTTT	CASSQTGGTGELFF
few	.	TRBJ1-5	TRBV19	TGTGCCTGCTCAACGCCGGTGGCTGGGAGCAATCAGCCCCAGCATTTT	CACSTPVAGSNQPQHF